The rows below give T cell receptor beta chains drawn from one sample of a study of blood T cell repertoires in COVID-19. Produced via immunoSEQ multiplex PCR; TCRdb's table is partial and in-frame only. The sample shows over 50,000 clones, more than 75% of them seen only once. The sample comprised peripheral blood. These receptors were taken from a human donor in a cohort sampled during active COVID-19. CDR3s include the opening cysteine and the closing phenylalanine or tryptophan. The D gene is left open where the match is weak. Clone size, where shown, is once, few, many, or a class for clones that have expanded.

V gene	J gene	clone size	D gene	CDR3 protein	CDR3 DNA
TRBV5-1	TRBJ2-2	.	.	CASSLSSTRNTGELFF	TGCGCCAGCAGCTTGAGTTCGACACGAAACACCGGGGAGCTGTTTTTT
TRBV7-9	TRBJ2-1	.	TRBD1	CASSRIGQGVEQFF	TGTGCCAGCAGCAGAATCGGACAGGGGGTTGAGCAGTTCTTC
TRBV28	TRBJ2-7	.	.	CASKGGGLYEQYF	TGTGCCAGCAAGGGGGGGGGCCTCTACGAGCAGTACTTC
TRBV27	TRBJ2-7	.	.	CAIGTNSYEQYF	TGTGCCATCGGGACAAACTCCTACGAGCAGTACTTC
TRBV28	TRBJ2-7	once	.	CASSLAPGTASGYF	TGTGCCAGCAGTTTAGCCCCCGGAACCGCTTCGGGGTACTTC
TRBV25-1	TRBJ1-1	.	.	CASSEGHQRYTEAFF	TGTGCCAGCAGTGAAGGACACCAAAGGTATACTGAAGCTTTCTTT
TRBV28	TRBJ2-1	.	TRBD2	CASRGSGKANEQFF	TGTGCCAGCAGGGGAAGCGGGAAGGCCAATGAGCAGTTCTTC
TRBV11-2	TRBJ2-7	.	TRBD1	CASSPGTGGSYEQYF	TGTGCCAGCAGCCCCGGGACAGGGGGCTCCTACGAGCAGTACTTC
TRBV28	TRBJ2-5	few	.	CASSLGLGAQYF	TGTGCCAGCAGTTTAGGGCTCGGGGCCCAGTACTTC
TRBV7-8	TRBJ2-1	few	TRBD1	CASSLVDRGSYNEQFF	TGTGCCAGCAGCTTAGTGGACAGGGGGTCCTACAATGAGCAGTTCTTC
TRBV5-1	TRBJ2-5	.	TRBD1	CASSGQGWETQYF	TGCGCCAGCAGCGGACAGGGGTGGGAGACCCAGTACTTC
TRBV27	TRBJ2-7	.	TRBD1	CASSSPGQAYEQYF	TGTGCCAGCAGTTCGCCGGGACAGGCCTACGAGCAGTACTTC
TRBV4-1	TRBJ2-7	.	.	CASSQGQEEEQYF	TGCGCCAGCAGCCAAGGTCAGGAAGAAGAGCAGTACTTC
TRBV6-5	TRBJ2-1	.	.	CASSYFDEQFF	TGTGCCAGCAGTTACTTCGATGAGCAGTTCTTC
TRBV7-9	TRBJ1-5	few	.	CAPPPEDGESNQPQHF	TGTGCCCCCCCACCCGAGGACGGGGAGAGCAATCAGCCCCAGCATTTT
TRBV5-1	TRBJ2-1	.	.	CASTGGTTPRNEQFF	TGCGCCAGCACAGGGGGGACCACCCCTCGAAATGAGCAGTTCTTC
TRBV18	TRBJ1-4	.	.	CASSTQVQLFF	TGTGCCAGCTCAACCCAGGTCCAACTGTTTTTT
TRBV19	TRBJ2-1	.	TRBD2	CASGLAGLFSYNEQFF	TGTGCCAGTGGACTAGCGGGCCTTTTCTCCTACAATGAGCAGTTCTTC
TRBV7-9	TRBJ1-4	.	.	CASSPGITNEKLFF	TGTGCCAGCAGCCCAGGAATTACTAATGAAAAACTGTTTTTT
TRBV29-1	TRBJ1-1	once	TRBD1	CSEIQGSNTEAFF	TGCAGCGAGATACAGGGGTCGAACACTGAAGCTTTCTTT
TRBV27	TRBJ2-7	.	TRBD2	CASSPGTSGKGEQYF	TGTGCCAGCAGCCCAGGGACTAGCGGGAAGGGCGAGCAGTACTTC
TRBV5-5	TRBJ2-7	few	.	CASSSGSTYEQYF	TGTGCCAGCAGCTCGGGTTCAACCTACGAGCAGTACTTC
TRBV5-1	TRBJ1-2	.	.	CASSFLGGQGFYGYTF	TGCGCCAGCAGCTTCCTAGGTGGGCAGGGGTTCTATGGCTACACCTTC
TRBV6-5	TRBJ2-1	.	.	CASSLGPTGNEQFF	TGTGCCAGCAGTTTGGGCCCGACCGGCAATGAGCAGTTCTTC
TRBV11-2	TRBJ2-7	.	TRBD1	CASSLTGGTLHEQYF	TGTGCCAGCAGCTTGACAGGGGGCACCCTACACGAGCAGTACTTC